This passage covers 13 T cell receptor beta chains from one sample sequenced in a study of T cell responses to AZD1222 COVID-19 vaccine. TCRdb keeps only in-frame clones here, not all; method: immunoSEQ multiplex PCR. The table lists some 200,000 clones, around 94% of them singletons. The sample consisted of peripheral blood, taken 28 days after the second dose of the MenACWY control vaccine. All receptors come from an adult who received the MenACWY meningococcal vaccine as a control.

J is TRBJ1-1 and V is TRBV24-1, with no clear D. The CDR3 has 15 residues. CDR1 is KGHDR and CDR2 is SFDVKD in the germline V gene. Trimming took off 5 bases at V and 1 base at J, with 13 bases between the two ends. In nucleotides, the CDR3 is TGTGCCACCAGTGCCTCGGCCTGGGGGAACACTGAAGCTTTCTTT. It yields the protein CATSASAWGNTEAFF.

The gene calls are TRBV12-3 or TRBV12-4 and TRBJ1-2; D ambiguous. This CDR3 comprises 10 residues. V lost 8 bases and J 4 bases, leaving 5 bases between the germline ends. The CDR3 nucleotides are TGTGCCAGCCGGGGCTATGGCTACACCTTC. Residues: CASRGYGYTF.

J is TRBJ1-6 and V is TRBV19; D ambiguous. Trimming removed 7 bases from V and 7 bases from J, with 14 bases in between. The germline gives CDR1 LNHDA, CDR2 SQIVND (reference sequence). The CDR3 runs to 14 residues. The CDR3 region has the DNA TGTGCCAGTATGAACATTCAGTTAAATTCACCCCTCCACTTT. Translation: CASMNIQLNSPLHF.

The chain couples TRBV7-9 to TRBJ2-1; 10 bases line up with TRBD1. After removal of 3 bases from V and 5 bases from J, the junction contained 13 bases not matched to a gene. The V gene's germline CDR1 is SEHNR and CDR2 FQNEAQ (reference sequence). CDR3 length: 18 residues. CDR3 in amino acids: CASSLGDRGRVRDNEQFF. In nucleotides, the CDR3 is TGTGCCAGCAGCTTGGGAGACAGGGGGCGCGTAAGGGACAATGAGCAGTTCTTC.

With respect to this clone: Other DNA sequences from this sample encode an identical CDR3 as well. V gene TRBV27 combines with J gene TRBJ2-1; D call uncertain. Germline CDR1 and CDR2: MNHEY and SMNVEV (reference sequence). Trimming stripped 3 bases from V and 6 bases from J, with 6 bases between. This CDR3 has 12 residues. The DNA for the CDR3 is TGTGCCAGCAGTTTGATCGGCAATGAGCAGTTCTTC. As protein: CASSLIGNEQFF.

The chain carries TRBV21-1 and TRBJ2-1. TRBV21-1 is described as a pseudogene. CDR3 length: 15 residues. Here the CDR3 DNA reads TGTGCCAGCAGCAAAGTCGAGGTTACGGGCAAGTCGGAGTTCTTC. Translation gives CASSKVEVTGKSEFF.

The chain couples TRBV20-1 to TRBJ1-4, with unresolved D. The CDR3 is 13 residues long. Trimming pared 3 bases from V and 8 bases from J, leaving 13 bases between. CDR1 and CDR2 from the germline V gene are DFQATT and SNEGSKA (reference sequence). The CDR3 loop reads CSASEARGEKLFF. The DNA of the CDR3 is TGCAGTGCTAGTGAAGCCCGAGGGGAAAAACTGTTTTTT.

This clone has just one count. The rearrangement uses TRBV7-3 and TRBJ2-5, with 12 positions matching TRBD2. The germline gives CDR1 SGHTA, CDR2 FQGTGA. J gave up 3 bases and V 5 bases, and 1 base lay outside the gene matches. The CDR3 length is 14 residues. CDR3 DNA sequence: TGTGCCAGCAGCCGGACTAGCGGGGAAGAGACCCAGTACTTC. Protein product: CASSRTSGEETQYF.

CDR3 protein: CASSRGAVGGYNEQFF. The CDR3 DNA reads TGTGCCAGCAGCCGGGGGGCGGTGGGAGGCTACAATGAGCAGTTCTTC. The chain uses TRBV11-3 and TRBJ2-1; maybe TRBD2 (7 bases). Trimming removed 5 bases from V and 3 bases from J, with 17 bases in between. Germline loops: CDR1 SGHNT, CDR2 YENEEA. The CDR3 extends over 16 amino acids. The whole variable domain, remainder taken from reference TRBV11-3 and TRBJ2-1, is EAGVVQSPRYKIIEKKQPVAFWCNPISGHNTLYWYLQNLGQGPELLIRYENEEAVDDSQLPKDRFSAERLKGVDSTLKIQPAELGDSAVYLCASSRGAVGGYNEQFFGPGTRLTVL.

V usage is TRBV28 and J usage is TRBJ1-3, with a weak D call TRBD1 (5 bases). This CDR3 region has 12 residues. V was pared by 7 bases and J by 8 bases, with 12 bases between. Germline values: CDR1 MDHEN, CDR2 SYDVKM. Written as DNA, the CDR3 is TGTGCCAGCACCACCGGGGGAGACACCATATATTTT. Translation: CASTTGGDTIYF.

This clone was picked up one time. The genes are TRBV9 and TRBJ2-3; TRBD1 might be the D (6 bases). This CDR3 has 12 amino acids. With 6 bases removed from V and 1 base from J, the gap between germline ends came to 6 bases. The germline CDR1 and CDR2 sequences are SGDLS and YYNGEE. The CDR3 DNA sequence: TGTGCCAGCAAGGGGGGCACAGATACGCAGTATTTT. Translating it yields CASKGGTDTQYF.

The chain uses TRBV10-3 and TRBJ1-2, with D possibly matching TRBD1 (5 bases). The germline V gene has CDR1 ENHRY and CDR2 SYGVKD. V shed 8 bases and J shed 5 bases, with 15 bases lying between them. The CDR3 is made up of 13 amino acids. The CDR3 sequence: CAIQGGSDYGYTF. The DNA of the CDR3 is TGTGCCATCCAGGGAGGGTCGGATTATGGCTACACCTTC.

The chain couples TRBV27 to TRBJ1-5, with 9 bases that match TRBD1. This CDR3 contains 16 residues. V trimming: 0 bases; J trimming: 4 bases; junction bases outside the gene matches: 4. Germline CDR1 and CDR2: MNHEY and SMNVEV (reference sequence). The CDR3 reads CASSLSGTGINQPQHF. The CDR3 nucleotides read TGTGCCAGCAGTTTATCCGGGACAGGGATAAATCAGCCCCAGCATTTT.